This entry lists 10 T cell receptor beta chains sequenced from one sample in a study of T cells in Graves' hyperthyroidism and ophthalmopathy. Template material for amplifying TCR beta CDR3 regions consisted of RNA transcripts. RT-PCR in the first round (using the HTBI primer set) targeted the TCR CDR3. In TCRdb, the multiplex PCR reads were re-called with MiXCR into one record per CDR3 protein. This sample has 450,000 to 600,000 distinct CDR3 sequences, with 12% to 15% found just once. The sample consisted of blood. These receptors all come from a middle-aged woman with Graves' hyperthyroidism.

The sample holds many counts of this clonotype. V gene TRBV30 combines with J gene TRBJ1-2, with D tentatively TRBD1 (5 bases). Germline V lookup: CDR1 GTSNPN, CDR2 SVGIG (reference sequence). Trimming removed 4 bases at V and 0 bases at J, with 6 bases between. The CDR3 loop spans 12 amino acids. The CDR3 sequence is CAWTGTNYGYTF. CDR3 bases: TGTGCCTGGACAGGGACTAACTATGGCTACACCTTC.

The chain carries TRBV5-4 and TRBJ2-3; 9 bases agree with TRBD1. The junction had 7 bases not matched to a gene; V was cut back by 0 bases and J by 11 bases. Germline V gene lookup returns CDR1 SGHNT and CDR2 YYREEE (reference sequence). CDR3 length equals 14 residues. The CDR3 region has the DNA TGTGCCAGCAGCTTGGAAAATCGACAGGGGGGGCAGTATTTT. Protein: CASSLENRQGGQYF.

The CDR3 spells CASSLGAMGSGNTIYF. CDR3 in DNA: TGTGCCAGCAGCTTAGGGGCGATGGGTTCCGGAAACACCATATATTTT. The V call is TRBV7-3, the J call TRBJ1-3, with a possible D match to TRBD1 (5 bases). CDR1 and CDR2 (germline): SGHTA, FQGTGA. V gave up 2 bases and J gave up 4 bases, with 15 bases separating them. The CDR3 has 16 amino acids.

This clonotype occurred many times. J is TRBJ2-3 and V is TRBV7-2; D gene ambiguous. Germline CDR1 reads SGHTA; CDR2 reads FQGNSA. V lost 0 bases and J 3 bases, leaving 13 bases between the germline ends. The CDR3 runs 16 residues. The CDR3 DNA follows: TGTGCCAGCAGCTTAGCGCCCCTACTCATAACAGATACGCAGTATTTT. Protein product: CASSLAPLLITDTQYF. Full variable domain (outside the CDR3, taken from reference TRBV7-2 and TRBJ2-3): GAGVSQSPSNKVTEKGKDVELRCDPISGHTALYWYRQSLGQGLEFLIYFQGNSAPDKSGLPSDRFSAERTGGSVSTLTIQRTQQEDSAVYLCASSLAPLLITDTQYFGPGTRLTVL.

J is TRBJ1-4 and V is TRBV2; no firm D call. V lost 4 bases to trimming and J lost 8 bases, with 14 bases between them. Germline V lookup: CDR1 SNHLY, CDR2 FYNNEI. The CDR3 is made up of 14 amino acids. The DNA for the CDR3 is TGTGCCAGCAGTGCAATAAGGGTTGCGGAAAAACTGTTTTTT. Translation: CASSAIRVAEKLFF.

This clonotype has at least ten counts. The V call is TRBV2, the J call TRBJ2-1; D not certain. Germline CDR1 and CDR2: SNHLY and FYNNEI. CDR3 size: 11 residues. The V end was cut by 3 bases, the J end by 9 bases, with 6 bases between. The chain's CDR3 is CASSEWPEQFF. In nucleotides, the CDR3 is TGTGCCAGCAGTGAGTGGCCTGAGCAGTTCTTC. The full variable domain, rest sourced from reference TRBV2 and TRBJ2-1, is EPEVTQTPSHQVTQMGQEVILRCVPISNHLYFYWYRQILGQKVEFLVSFYNNEISEKSEIFDDQFSVERPDGSNFTLKIRSTKLEDSAMYFCASSEWPEQFFGPGTRLTVL.

This clonotype appeared a few times. The chain employs TRBV4-1 and TRBJ1-5; tentatively, D is TRBD1 (5 bases). The ends were cut back, 0 bases at V and 6 bases at J, with 12 bases in the middle. The CDR3 length is 15 residues. CDR1 is MGHRA, CDR2 YSYEKL, per germline. DNA of the CDR3: TGCGCCAGCAGCCAAGATGGGGGGTTGGGTCAGCCCCAGCATTTT. It is translated as CASSQDGGLGQPQHF.

The chain couples TRBV6-2 or TRBV6-3 to TRBJ1-6; D unresolved. The V gene lost 2 bases and the J gene lost 10 bases, with 12 bases spanning the gap. The CDR3 extends over 14 amino acids. Germline CDR1 is MNHEY and CDR2 is SVGEGT. The CDR3 sequence is CASSYAQIGSPLHF. The CDR3, as DNA: TGTGCCAGCAGTTACGCACAGATTGGGTCACCCCTCCACTTT.

Remarks on this clonotype: A clone one base away is much larger, so this may be a read error. The chain links TRBV20-1 to TRBJ1-5, with D unclear. The germline V gene encodes CDR1 DFQATT and CDR2 SNEGSKA (reference sequence). This CDR3 spans 13 amino acids. The ends were cut back, 3 bases at V and 3 bases at J, with 9 bases in the middle. CDR3 residues: CSASFDFNQPQHF. The CDR3 DNA follows: TGCAGTGCTAGTTTCGACTTCAATCAGCCCCAGCATTTT.

This clonotype was recorded a few times. The chain is built from TRBV12-3 or TRBV12-4 and TRBJ2-3, with D maybe TRBD2 (5 bases). The CDR3 has 14 amino acids. V dropped 6 bases and J dropped 2 bases, with 12 bases sitting between them. CDR3 DNA: TGTGCCAGCAGGGTGGACTGGGACACAGATACGCAGTATTTT. Translating gives CASRVDWDTDTQYF.